Given below is one T cell receptor beta chain in context. These data belong to a study of shared clonotypes between healthy human individuals. CD8 cells regarded as naive lacked CD45RO, were positively chosen for CCR7, and omitted terminally differentiated effector memory CD45RA+ cells. From germline, CDR1 is SGDLS and CDR2 YYNGEE. The CDR3 is made up of 14 amino acids. Trimming took 6 bases from V and 0 from J, leaving 10 bases between them. Repertoires were generated with immunoSEQ multiplex PCR, while TCRdb's copy carries only in-frame clones and drops some. The top ten hold roughly 1.2% of the sample, which has some 2 million clones, over 85% seen once.

The sequence derives from a man between 18 and 29 years old in good health. The chain combines TRBV9 with TRBJ1-5; no clear D gene. Sequenced material: naive CD8+ T cells sorted from blood. CDR3 in DNA: TGTGCCAGCACCCCGGACCTTAGCAATCAGCCCCAGCATTTT. Protein product: CASTPDLSNQPQHF.